The rows below give T cell receptor beta chains drawn from one sample of a study of T-cell reconstitution after alpha-beta-depleted transplantation in children. Each CDR3 protein is one row after TCRdb ran MiXCR on the PCR reads. Counted here are about 540,000 distinct CDR3 sequences, approximately 16% occurring once; the ten biggest clones make up about 3.1%. Sample: PBMCs from the stem cell graft donor, taken from the stem cell graft. The receptor set was obtained from a human donor who donated a stem cell graft to a child with acute lymphoblastic leukemia. Each CDR3 is given with its conserved first and last residue. D genes are given only for firm matches. Clone size appears in some rows only: once, few, many, or a class for an expanded clone.

DNA: TGCGCCAGCAGCCCCGGCAGGGTGGGCGAGCAGTACTTC; CDR3: CASSPGRVGEQYF; size: few; J: TRBJ2-7; V: TRBV4-1; D: NA
DNA: TGTGCCAGCAGCCTGTCGGGGGCCAGCGGGACTAATGAGCAGTTCTTC; CDR3: CASSLSGASGTNEQFF; size: NA; J: TRBJ2-1; V: TRBV5-5; D: NA
DNA: TGTGCCAGCAGTCCCCCGGGACAGGGGGGCCCACGCTATGTCTCTGGGGCCAACGTCCTGACTTTC; CDR3: CASSPPGQGGPRYVSGANVLTF; size: NA; J: TRBJ2-6; V: TRBV25-1; D: TRBD1
DNA: TGTGCCAGCAGCAGGGGACTAGCGTCCTACGAGCAGTACTTC; CDR3: CASSRGLASYEQYF; size: NA; J: TRBJ2-7; V: TRBV7-9; D: TRBD2
DNA: TGTGCCAGCAGCATAAGGGGCCGGACAGGGCCCACCGGGGAGCTGTTTTTT; CDR3: CASSIRGRTGPTGELFF; size: NA; J: TRBJ2-2; V: TRBV2; D: TRBD1
DNA: TGTGCCATCAGGGGATTAGCGGGAGGAACAGATACGCAGTATTTT; CDR3: CAIRGLAGGTDTQYF; size: NA; J: TRBJ2-3; V: TRBV10-3; D: TRBD2
DNA: TGTGCCAGCAGCGTACTTACGGGACTGACCTACGAGCAGTACTTC; CDR3: CASSVLTGLTYEQYF; size: NA; J: TRBJ2-7; V: TRBV11-1; D: NA
DNA: TGTGCCAGCAGCACGCCCGGGCCATCACATACGCAGTATTTT; CDR3: CASSTPGPSHTQYF; size: few; J: TRBJ2-3; V: TRBV7-8; D: NA
DNA: TGCAGTGCTAGAGTGGGTTCGCAGTACTTC; CDR3: CSARVGSQYF; size: NA; J: TRBJ2-4; V: TRBV20-1; D: NA
DNA: TGTGCCAGCAGCCCAAAAGATCGACAGGGCCGGAACGAGCAGTACTTC; CDR3: CASSPKDRQGRNEQYF; size: NA; J: TRBJ2-7; V: TRBV9; D: TRBD1
DNA: TGTGCCAGCAGTTATTCCACGGGTCTAGGGCCCCAGCATTTT; CDR3: CASSYSTGLGPQHF; size: NA; J: TRBJ1-5; V: TRBV6-5; D: NA
DNA: TGTGCCAGCAGTTTAGGTGGGCTAGTAGGGTTCGCGGAGACCCAGTACTTC; CDR3: CASSLGGLVGFAETQYF; size: NA; J: TRBJ2-5; V: TRBV12-3/TRBV12-4; D: NA
DNA: TGCAGCGTTGAAAAGGGTTGGTATGACACTGAAGCTTTCTTT; CDR3: CSVEKGWYDTEAFF; size: few; J: TRBJ1-1; V: TRBV29-1; D: NA
DNA: TGTGCCATCAGTGCAGGAAACTATGGCTACACCTTC; CDR3: CAISAGNYGYTF; size: NA; J: TRBJ1-2; V: TRBV10-3; D: NA
DNA: TGCAGCGTCGTACAACAGGGGGCGGGAAATCAGCCCCAGCATTTT; CDR3: CSVVQQGAGNQPQHF; size: NA; J: TRBJ1-5; V: TRBV29-1; D: TRBD1
DNA: TGTGCCAGCAGCTTACCTGACAGGGGGTCAGCTTTCTTT; CDR3: CASSLPDRGSAFF; size: NA; J: TRBJ1-1; V: TRBV5-4; D: TRBD1
DNA: TGCAGTGCCCGCTCAGGGTTTGGGACCTACGAGCAGTACTTC; CDR3: CSARSGFGTYEQYF; size: NA; J: TRBJ2-7; V: TRBV20-1; D: NA
DNA: TGCAGTGCCGTTCCTTCCGGGAGGGCCGAGGAGCAGTACTTC; CDR3: CSAVPSGRAEEQYF; size: NA; J: TRBJ2-7; V: TRBV20-1; D: TRBD2
DNA: TGCGCCAGCAGCTTGGCTTCCCGGGACAGGGGGGAGTGGGCCAAAAACATTCAGTACTTC; CDR3: CASSLASRDRGEWAKNIQYF; size: few; J: TRBJ2-4; V: TRBV5-1; D: TRBD1
DNA: TGCAGCTCGCGGGCAGGAGGAACAGATACGCAGTATTTT; CDR3: CSSRAGGTDTQYF; size: NA; J: TRBJ2-3; V: TRBV29-1; D: NA
DNA: TGCAGTGCAGCAGGGCGCAATCAGCCCCAGCATTTT; CDR3: CSAAGRNQPQHF; size: NA; J: TRBJ1-5; V: TRBV20-1; D: NA
DNA: TGTGCCAGCAGGGAGGTAGGGACAGGCAATGAGCAGTTCTTC; CDR3: CASREVGTGNEQFF; size: few; J: TRBJ2-1; V: TRBV6-1; D: TRBD1
DNA: TGTGCCAGCAGCACCCAAGGGGTGAACACTGAAGCTTTCTTT; CDR3: CASSTQGVNTEAFF; size: NA; J: TRBJ1-1; V: TRBV6-1; D: NA
DNA: TGCAGTGCTCCGGGTGGAGGCACAAACAACATTCAGTACTTC; CDR3: CSAPGGGTNNIQYF; size: NA; J: TRBJ2-4; V: TRBV20-1; D: NA
DNA: TGCGCCAGCAGCTTGAACTCCCCCACTGAAGCTTTCTTT; CDR3: CASSLNSPTEAFF; size: NA; J: TRBJ1-1; V: TRBV5-1; D: NA
DNA: TGTGCCAGCGGGGAAGAGGCAGTACTAGACTACGAGCAGTACTTC; CDR3: CASGEEAVLDYEQYF; size: few; J: TRBJ2-7; V: TRBV28; D: NA
DNA: TGTGCCAGCAGTTTTACCTTCACAGGGATACAGTACTTC; CDR3: CASSFTFTGIQYF; size: few; J: TRBJ2-7; V: TRBV27; D: NA
DNA: TGTGCCTGGATTATTACACGGGTCCTTTATGGCTACACCTTC; CDR3: CAWIITRVLYGYTF; size: few; J: TRBJ1-2; V: TRBV30; D: NA
DNA: TGCAGCGTTGGAGCGGGGGGCGTCTACGAGCAGTACTTC; CDR3: CSVGAGGVYEQYF; size: few; J: TRBJ2-7; V: TRBV29-1; D: TRBD2
DNA: TGTGCCAGCAGTCAGATCCAAACTAGCGGCAAAAACATTCAGTACTTC; CDR3: CASSQIQTSGKNIQYF; size: once; J: TRBJ2-4; V: TRBV6-1; D: TRBD2
DNA: TGTGCCAGCTCACCACCGCACTCTACTAAGTGGGATACGCAGTATTTT; CDR3: CASSPPHSTKWDTQYF; size: NA; J: TRBJ2-3; V: TRBV18; D: NA
DNA: TGTGCCAGCAGTGAAGAGGGAGGCTCACTAGCCTATGGCTACACCTTC; CDR3: CASSEEGGSLAYGYTF; size: NA; J: TRBJ1-2; V: TRBV2; D: NA
DNA: TGTGCCAGCAGCGTGTACCGGAACACTGAAGCTTTCTTT; CDR3: CASSVYRNTEAFF; size: NA; J: TRBJ1-1; V: TRBV9; D: NA
DNA: TGCGCCAGCAGCTGGGGCGCCCCGGGACAGGGCAACTATGGCTACACCTTC; CDR3: CASSWGAPGQGNYGYTF; size: few; J: TRBJ1-2; V: TRBV5-1; D: TRBD1
DNA: TGCGCCAGCAGCTTGGAGGGGGGCCTCGTTGGGAGCTACACCTTC; CDR3: CASSLEGGLVGSYTF; size: few; J: TRBJ1-2; V: TRBV5-1; D: NA